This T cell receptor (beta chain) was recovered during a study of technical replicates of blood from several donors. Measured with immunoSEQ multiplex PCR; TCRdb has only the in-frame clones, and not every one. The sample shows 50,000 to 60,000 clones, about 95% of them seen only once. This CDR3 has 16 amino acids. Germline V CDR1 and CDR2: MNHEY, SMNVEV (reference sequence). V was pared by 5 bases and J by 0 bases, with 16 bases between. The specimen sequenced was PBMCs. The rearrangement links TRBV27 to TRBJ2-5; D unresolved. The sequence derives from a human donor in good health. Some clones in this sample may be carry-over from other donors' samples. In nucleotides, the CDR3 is TGTGCCAGCAGTCCGAGCGAGACTCGTTACCAAGAGACCCAGTACTTC. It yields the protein CASSPSETRYQETQYF.